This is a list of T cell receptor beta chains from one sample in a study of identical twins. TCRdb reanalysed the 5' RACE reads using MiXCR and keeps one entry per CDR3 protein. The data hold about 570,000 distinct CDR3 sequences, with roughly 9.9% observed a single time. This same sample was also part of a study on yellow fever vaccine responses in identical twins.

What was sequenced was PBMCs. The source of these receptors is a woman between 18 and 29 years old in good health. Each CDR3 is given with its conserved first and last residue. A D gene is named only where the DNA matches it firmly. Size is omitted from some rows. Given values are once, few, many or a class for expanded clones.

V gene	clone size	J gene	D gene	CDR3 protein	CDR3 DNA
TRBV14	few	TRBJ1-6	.	CASSPRAGLINSPLHF	TGTGCCAGCAGCCCCCGCGCCGGGCTGATTAATTCACCCCTCCACTTT
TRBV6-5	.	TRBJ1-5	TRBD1	CASSYSTGAQNSNQPQHF	TGTGCCAGCAGTTACTCGACAGGGGCCCAAAATAGCAATCAGCCCCAGCATTTT
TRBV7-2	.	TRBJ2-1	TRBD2	CASSFGTSTYEQFF	TGTGCCAGCAGCTTTGGGACTAGCACCTATGAGCAGTTCTTC
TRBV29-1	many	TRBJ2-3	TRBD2	CSVLVTSGPDTQYF	TGCAGCGTTCTTGTAACTAGCGGCCCAGATACGCAGTATTTT
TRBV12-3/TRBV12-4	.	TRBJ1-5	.	CASSPDGAAGQPQHF	TGTGCCAGCAGTCCCGACGGGGCAGCGGGCCAGCCCCAGCATTTT
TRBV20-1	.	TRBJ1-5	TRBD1	CSATGTGSNQPQHF	TGCAGTGCAACCGGGACAGGAAGCAATCAGCCCCAGCATTTT
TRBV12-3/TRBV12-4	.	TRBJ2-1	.	CASSFQDLIYNEQFF	TGTGCCAGCAGTTTTCAAGACCTAATCTACAATGAGCAGTTCTTC
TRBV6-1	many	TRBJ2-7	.	CASSDTTYSYEQYF	TGTGCCAGCAGCGACACTACTTACTCCTACGAGCAGTACTTC
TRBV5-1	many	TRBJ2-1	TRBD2	CASSLEAGGHEQFF	TGCGCCAGCAGCTTGGAAGCGGGGGGCCATGAGCAGTTCTTC
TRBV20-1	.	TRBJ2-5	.	CSASVDRDLAKTYQETQYF	TGCAGTGCTAGTGTCGACCGGGACCTAGCTAAGACGTACCAAGAGACCCAGTACTTC
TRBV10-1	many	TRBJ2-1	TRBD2	CASSHLAGGVNEQFF	TGCGCCAGCAGTCACTTAGCGGGAGGTGTCAATGAGCAGTTCTTC
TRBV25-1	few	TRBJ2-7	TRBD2	CASRLAGSDEQYF	TGTGCCAGTAGACTAGCAGGAAGTGACGAGCAGTACTTC
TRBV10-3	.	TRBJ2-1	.	CAITEGSYNEQFF	TGTGCCATCACGGAGGGCTCCTACAATGAGCAGTTCTTC
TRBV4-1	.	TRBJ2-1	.	CVSSQDLGMVWDEQFF	TGCGTCAGCAGCCAAGATTTAGGGATGGTGTGGGATGAGCAGTTCTTC
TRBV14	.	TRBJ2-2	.	CASSQDAPNTGELFF	TGTGCCAGCAGCCAAGACGCCCCGAACACCGGGGAGCTGTTTTTT
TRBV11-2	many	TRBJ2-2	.	CASSLVGARPVSAGELFF	TGTGCCAGCAGCTTAGTAGGTGCACGCCCCGTTTCGGCCGGGGAGCTGTTTTTT
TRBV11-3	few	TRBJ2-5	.	CASSFNKETQYF	TGTGCCAGCAGCTTTAACAAGGAGACCCAGTACTTC
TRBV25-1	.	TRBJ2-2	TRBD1	CASSDERQGHTGELFF	TGTGCCAGCAGTGACGAGAGACAGGGACACACCGGGGAGCTGTTTTTT
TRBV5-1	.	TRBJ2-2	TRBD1	CASSWTGGGTGELFF	TGCGCCAGCAGCTGGACAGGGGGTGGAACCGGGGAGCTGTTTTTT
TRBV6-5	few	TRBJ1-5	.	CASSYSQIGGQPQHF	TGTGCCAGCAGTTACAGCCAGATCGGTGGTCAGCCCCAGCATTTT
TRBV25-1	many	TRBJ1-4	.	CASRWEEKLFF	TGTGCCAGCCGGTGGGAAGAAAAACTGTTTTTT
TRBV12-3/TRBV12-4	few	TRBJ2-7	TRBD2	CASRGGAVYEQYF	TGTGCCAGCAGGGGAGGGGCGGTTTACGAGCAGTACTTC
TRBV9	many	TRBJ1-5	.	CASSVGGAADQPQHF	TGTGCCAGCAGCGTAGGTGGGGCAGCCGATCAGCCCCAGCATTTT
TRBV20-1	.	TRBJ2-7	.	CSATGPGSLQYF	TGCAGTGCGACCGGTCCAGGTTCGTTGCAGTACTTC
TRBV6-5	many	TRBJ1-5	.	CASSYSDPGNQPQHF	TGTGCCAGCAGTTACTCGGACCCTGGCAATCAGCCCCAGCATTTT
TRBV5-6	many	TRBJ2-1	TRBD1	CASSLQGNALPTDEQFF	TGTGCCAGCAGCCTACAGGGGAACGCCTTACCTACGGATGAGCAGTTCTTC
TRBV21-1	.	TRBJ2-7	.	CASSKSRPQLLSYEQYF	TGTGCCAGCAGCAAATCTAGACCACAGCTACTCTCCTACGAGCAGTACTTC
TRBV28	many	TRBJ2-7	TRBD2	CASSFAELAGGGVQYF	TGTGCCAGCAGTTTCGCTGAACTAGCGGGAGGTGGTGTGCAGTACTTC
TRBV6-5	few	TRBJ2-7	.	CASSYEGNEQYF	TGTGCCAGCAGTTACGAGGGCAACGAGCAGTACTTC
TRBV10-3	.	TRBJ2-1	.	CAATPGISYNEQFF	TGTGCCGCCACACCAGGAATCTCCTACAATGAGCAGTTCTTC
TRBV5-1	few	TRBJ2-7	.	CASSSRDNYYEQYF	TGCGCCAGCAGCTCCCGGGACAACTACTACGAGCAGTACTTC
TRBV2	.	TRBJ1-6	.	CASSERGDWSPLHF	TGTGCCAGCAGTGAACGGGGGGATTGGTCACCCCTCCACTTT
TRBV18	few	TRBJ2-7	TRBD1	CASSPLPTGANYEQYF	TGTGCCAGCTCACCACTACCTACAGGGGCCAACTACGAGCAGTACTTC
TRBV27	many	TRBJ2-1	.	CASSHRENEQFF	TGTGCCAGCAGTCACAGGGAAAATGAGCAGTTCTTC
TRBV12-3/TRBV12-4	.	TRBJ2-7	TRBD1	CASTHLQGARDEQYF	TGTGCCAGCACTCACCTACAGGGGGCGAGGGACGAGCAGTACTTC